This T cell receptor beta chain was identified during a study of blood T cell repertoires in COVID-19. Overall study context: Samples taken during acute and convalescent COVID-19 were collected in the United States, Italy and Spain.

With 1 base clipped from V and 3 bases from J, the junction kept 13 bases outside the gene matches. CDR3 size: 18 residues. Germline CDR1 is SQVTM and CDR2 is ANQGSEA. Per the original data handling: Reference gene primer amplification gave nucleated cell count estimates. Profiled with immunoSEQ multiplex PCR; TCRdb holds only in-frame clones, not every one. The D gene and trimming were derived from the DNA, and the V and J assignments and clone size from that table. The repertoire includes fewer than 40,000 clones, 70% to 90% of them detected once, and about 35% sits in the top ten. The source material was peripheral blood. J is TRBJ2-3 and V is TRBV29-1; 10 bases fit TRBD1. This sequence originates from a man aged 70 or older with active COVID-19. The CDR3, as DNA: TGCAGCGTTGAAGGGGGTTACAGGACAGGGGGAAAGACAGATACGCAGTATTTT. It encodes CSVEGGYRTGGKTDTQYF.